Below, one TCR beta chain is given with its context. V was pared by 3 bases and J by 1 base, with 6 bases of the junction left unmatched. Germline CDR1 is DFQATT and CDR2 is SNEGSKA (reference sequence). This CDR3 has 15 amino acids. The sample originates from a study of control samples from healthy donors and cancer patients. The table came from immunoSEQ multiplex PCR; TCRdb's copy has only in-frame clones and leaves some out. The repertoire holds approximately 86,000 clones, with approximately 86% as singletons. The TCR sequence derives from a man aged 25 to 40 in good health. This chain links TRBV20-1 with TRBJ2-7; 10 bases match TRBD1. Sequenced sample: blood. CDR3 region: CSASPGTGASYEQYF. The CDR3 bases are TGCAGTGCTAGTCCCGGGACAGGGGCTTCCTACGAGCAGTACTTC.